This T cell receptor beta chain was captured in a study of early T cells in non-severe SARS-CoV-2 infection. V shed 5 bases and J shed 2 bases, with 16 bases lying between them. Germline V gene lookup returns CDR1 MNHEY and CDR2 SVGAGI. The CDR3 loop spans 15 amino acids. TCRdb re-derived calls from the 5' RACE reads in MiXCR, one entry per CDR3 protein. The repertoire holds about 59,000 distinct CDR3 sequences, with around 13% as singletons. Specimen: whole blood, collected at baseline. The receptor comes from an adult who was a healthcare worker with PCR-confirmed SARS-CoV-2 infection or an uninfected control (not recorded which). V gene TRBV6-5 combines with J gene TRBJ2-7; D is undetermined. The CDR3 reads CASSPQRAGAYEQYF. The CDR3, as DNA: TGTGCCAGCAGTCCCCAAAGGGCAGGCGCCTACGAGCAGTACTTC.